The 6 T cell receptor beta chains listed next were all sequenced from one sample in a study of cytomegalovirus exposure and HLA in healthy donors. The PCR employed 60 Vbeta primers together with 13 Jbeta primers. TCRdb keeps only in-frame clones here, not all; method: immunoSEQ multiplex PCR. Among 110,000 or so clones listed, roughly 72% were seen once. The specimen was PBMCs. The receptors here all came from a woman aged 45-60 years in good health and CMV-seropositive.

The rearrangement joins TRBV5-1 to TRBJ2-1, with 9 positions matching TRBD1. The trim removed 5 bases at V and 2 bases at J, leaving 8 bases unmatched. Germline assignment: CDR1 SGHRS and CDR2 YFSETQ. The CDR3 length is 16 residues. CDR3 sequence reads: CASRHAGTGPYNEQFF. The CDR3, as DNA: TGCGCCAGCAGACATGCCGGGACAGGGCCCTACAATGAGCAGTTCTTC.

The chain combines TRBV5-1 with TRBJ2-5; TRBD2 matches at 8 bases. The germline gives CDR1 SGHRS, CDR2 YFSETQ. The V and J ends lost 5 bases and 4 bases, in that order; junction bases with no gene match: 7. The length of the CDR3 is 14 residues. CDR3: CASSPGGPGETQYF. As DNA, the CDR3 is TGCGCCAGCAGTCCGGGGGGGCCGGGAGAGACCCAGTACTTC.

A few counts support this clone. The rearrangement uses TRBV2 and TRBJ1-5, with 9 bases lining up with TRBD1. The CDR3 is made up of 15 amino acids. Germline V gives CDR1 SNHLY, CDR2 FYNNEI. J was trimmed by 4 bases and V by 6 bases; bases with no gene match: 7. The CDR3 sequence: CASSQQGAQNQPQHF. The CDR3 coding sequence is TGTGCCAGCAGCCAACAGGGGGCACAAAATCAGCCCCAGCATTTT.

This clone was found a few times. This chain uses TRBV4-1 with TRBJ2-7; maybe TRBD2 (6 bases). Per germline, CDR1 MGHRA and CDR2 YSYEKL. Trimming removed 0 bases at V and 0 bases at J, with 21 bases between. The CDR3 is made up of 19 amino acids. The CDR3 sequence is CASSQDLWGRRGTSYEQYF. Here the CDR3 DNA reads TGCGCCAGCAGCCAAGATCTGTGGGGGAGACGGGGGACCTCCTACGAGCAGTACTTC.

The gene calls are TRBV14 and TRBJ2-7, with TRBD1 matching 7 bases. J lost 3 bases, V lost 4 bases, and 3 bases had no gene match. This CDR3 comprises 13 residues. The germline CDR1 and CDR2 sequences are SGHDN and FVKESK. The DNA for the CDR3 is TGTGCCAGCAGCCCCCGGGACAGCTACGAGCAGTACTTC. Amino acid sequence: CASSPRDSYEQYF.

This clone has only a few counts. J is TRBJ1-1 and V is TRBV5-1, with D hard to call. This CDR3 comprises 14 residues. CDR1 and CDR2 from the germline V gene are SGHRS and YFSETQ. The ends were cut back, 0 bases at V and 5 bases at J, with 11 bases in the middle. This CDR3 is CASSLVVSGTEAFF. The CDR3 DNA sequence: TGCGCCAGCAGCTTGGTTGTGTCAGGTACTGAAGCTTTCTTT.